This T cell receptor beta chain stems from a study of blood T cell repertoires in COVID-19. The CDR3 runs 14 residues. V lost 6 bases to trimming and J lost 4 bases, with 15 bases between them. The V gene's germline CDR1 is SGHAT and CDR2 FQNNGV. This clone was seen a single time. Assay used: immunoSEQ multiplex PCR; TCRdb lists only in-frame clones, some missing. The sample contains under 250,000 clones, around 82% of which appear only once. This receptor was obtained from a woman at least 80 years old with acute or convalescent COVID-19. The genes are TRBV11-2 and TRBJ1-1; possibly TRBD1 for D (6 bases). The sequenced sample consisted of peripheral blood. CDR3 bases: TGTGCCAGCAGACTAGGGGGGGGAGGCACTGAAGCTTTCTTT. Translated: CASRLGGGGTEAFF.